The 18 T cell receptor beta chains below were found in one sample sequenced in a study of T-cell reconstitution after alpha-beta-depleted transplantation in children. Using unique molecular identifiers, the investigators prepared the TCRbeta library. TCRdb reprocessed the PCR reads with MiXCR, giving one entry per CDR3 protein. The table has about 980,000 distinct CDR3 sequences, around 30% seen once. The sequenced sample was PBMCs, mostly from graft donor cells, obtained 360 days after TCRalphabeta/CD19-depleted stem cell transplant. The receptors originated from a boy under three years old who had a stem cell transplant for SCID, so the T cells may come from the graft donor.

Only a few counts were recorded for this clonotype. The chain has TRBV29-1 and TRBJ1-3, with a possible D match to TRBD1 (5 bases). This CDR3 contains 18 residues. The germline V gene encodes CDR1 SQVTM and CDR2 ANQGSEA. Trimming took off 7 bases at V and 0 bases at J, with 25 bases between the two ends. The CDR3 DNA reads as TGCAGCGCAATGTACGGGGGTTTGGGTTCCCACTCTGGAAACACCATATATTTT. This codes for CSAMYGGLGSHSGNTIYF.

The V call is TRBV2, the J call TRBJ2-1, with D unresolved. V was cut by 3 bases and J by 4 bases, with 10 bases left in between. CDR1 and CDR2 (germline): SNHLY, FYNNEI. The CDR3 extends over 14 amino acids. CDR3 DNA: TGTGCCAGCAGTGAGTTTGGCGGATACAATGAGCAGTTCTTC. This gives the protein CASSEFGGYNEQFF.

The V gene is TRBV6-2 or TRBV6-3, the J gene TRBJ2-3; TRBD2 is a possible D gene (5 bases). From germline, CDR1 is MNHEY and CDR2 SVGEGT. Trimming pared 1 base from V and 2 bases from J, leaving 13 bases between. CDR3 length: 16 amino acids. This CDR3 is CASSYYDGVITDTQYF. The CDR3 DNA sequence: TGTGCCAGCAGTTACTACGACGGGGTTATCACAGATACGCAGTATTTT.

This clonotype was seen only a few times. The chain links TRBV3-1 to TRBJ1-1; weak D call: TRBD1 (5 bases). CDR1 LGHDT and CDR2 YNNKEL come from the germline V gene (reference sequence). This CDR3 region has 15 residues. Trimming removed 1 base at V and 1 base at J, with 10 bases between. In DNA form, the CDR3 reads TGTGCCAGCAGCCAAGCAGGGATGAAGAACACTGAAGCTTTCTTT. The encoded protein is CASSQAGMKNTEAFF. Full variable domain (remainder filled in from reference TRBV3-1 and TRBJ1-1): DTAVSQTPKYLVTQMGNDKSIKCEQNLGHDTMYWYKQDSKKFLKIMFSYNNKELIINETVPNRFSPKSPDKAHLNLHINSLELGDSAVYFCASSQAGMKNTEAFFGQGTRLTVV.

The V gene is TRBV11-1, the J gene TRBJ2-3; D ambiguous. V was shortened by 4 bases and J by 0 bases, with 23 bases between the two germline ends. The germline gives CDR1 SGHAT, CDR2 FQDESV (reference sequence). This CDR3 contains 19 residues. This chain's CDR3 is CASSSLSYGILTSTDTQYF. CDR3 DNA sequence: TGTGCCAGCAGCTCTCTATCCTACGGCATCCTAACTAGCACAGATACGCAGTATTTT.

The CDR3 DNA is TGCGCCAGCAGACCCGGACAGAATTCACCCCTCCACTTT. Translating gives CASRPGQNSPLHF. J is TRBJ1-6 and V is TRBV4-1; D is perhaps TRBD1 (6 bases). CDR1 and CDR2 (germline): MGHRA, YSYEKL. This CDR3 has 13 residues. V was trimmed by 6 bases and J by 7 bases, leaving 10 bases between them.

The sample holds many counts of this clonotype. V gene TRBV20-1 combines with J gene TRBJ2-7, with D unresolved. The germline V gene encodes CDR1 DFQATT and CDR2 SNEGSKA (reference sequence). Trimming shortened V by 3 bases and J by 2 bases, and 23 bases separated the two germline ends. The CDR3 sequence is 17 residues long. The DNA for the CDR3 is TGCAGTGCTAGTCAAAGTCCGGATACAAGTTTTACCTACGAGCAGTACTTC. Protein: CSASQSPDTSFTYEQYF.

This clonotype was found a few times. The rearrangement links TRBV4-1 to TRBJ2-3, with TRBD2 identical over 11 bases. The CDR3 covers 20 residues. Germline values: CDR1 MGHRA, CDR2 YSYEKL. V gave up 0 bases and J gave up 0 bases; unmatched junction bases: 11. The CDR3 sequence: CASSQDGGTSGRTSTDTQYF. Written as DNA, the CDR3 is TGCGCCAGCAGCCAAGATGGGGGGACTAGCGGTCGTACTAGCACAGATACGCAGTATTTT.

This clonotype is a singleton in its sample. CDR3 region: CASSAYRGRLQETQYF. The CDR3 DNA reads as TGTGCCAGCAGCGCCTACAGGGGGCGTCTCCAAGAGACCCAGTACTTC. V and J are TRBV7-8 and TRBJ2-5; 9 bases map to TRBD1. V shed 5 bases and J 1 base; nucleotides not matched to a gene: 8. Germline CDR1 reads SGHVS; CDR2 reads FQNEAQ. The CDR3 spans 16 residues.

This clonotype was seen a few times. In DNA form, the CDR3 reads TGTGCCAGCATCCGCGGGGACCACTACGAGCAGTACTTC. Translating gives CASIRGDHYEQYF. The chain is built from TRBV6-1 and TRBJ2-7; perhaps TRBD2 as D (6 bases). Trimming stripped 7 bases from V and 3 bases from J, with 13 bases between. The CDR3 has 13 residues. CDR1 is MNHNS, CDR2 SASEGT, per germline.

The chain combines TRBV5-1 with TRBJ2-1, with D uncertain. The V end was cut by 0 bases, the J end by 9 bases, with 19 bases between. The CDR3 consists of 16 residues. In germline, CDR1 is SGHRS, CDR2 YFSETQ. As DNA, the CDR3 is TGCGCCAGCAGCTTGGTTAATCAGGTTTGGGGTAGTGAGCAGTTCTTC. This encodes CASSLVNQVWGSEQFF.

CDR3 sequence reads: CASSFQRLAGATDTQYF. CDR3 nucleotide sequence: TGTGCCAGCAGCTTTCAGAGACTAGCGGGGGCCACAGATACGCAGTATTTT. The chain combines TRBV7-2 with TRBJ2-3; 12 bases fit TRBD2. The CDR3 is 17 amino acids. In germline, CDR1 is SGHTA, CDR2 FQGNSA. J lost 2 bases, V lost 3 bases, and 6 bases had no gene match.

J is TRBJ2-1 and V is TRBV2; D is perhaps TRBD2 (7 bases). Deletions cut 5 bases from V and 3 bases from J, with 14 bases between. This CDR3 has 15 residues. CDR1 and CDR2 (germline): SNHLY, FYNNEI. The CDR3 coding sequence is TGTGCCAGCAGTAAGGGGGAGGGCGTCTACAATGAGCAGTTCTTC. It encodes CASSKGEGVYNEQFF.

This chain links TRBV5-1 with TRBJ2-1, with a possible D match to TRBD2 (6 bases). The ends were cut back, 4 bases at V and 0 bases at J, with 23 bases in the middle. Germline values: CDR1 SGHRS, CDR2 YFSETQ. This CDR3 has 19 amino acids. The CDR3 loop reads CASSQVPGLVTSSYNEQFF. The DNA of the CDR3 is TGCGCCAGCAGCCAAGTTCCGGGACTGGTTACAAGCTCCTACAATGAGCAGTTCTTC.

The J gene is TRBJ2-1, the V gene TRBV4-1; 7 bases fit TRBD2. CDR1 is MGHRA and CDR2 is YSYEKL in the germline V gene. There are 15 residues in the CDR3. The ends lost 2 bases at V and 0 bases at J; junction bases unmatched: 1. The CDR3 region has the DNA TGCGCCAGCAGCCAACCTAGCGGCTCCTACAATGAGCAGTTCTTC. Translating it yields CASSQPSGSYNEQFF.

In this sample, this clonotype turned up once. This chain connects TRBV5-6 to TRBJ2-5, with D perhaps matching TRBD2 (6 bases). V lost 3 bases and J 5 bases, leaving 14 bases between the germline ends. Germline values: CDR1 SGHDT, CDR2 YYEEEE. This CDR3 has 14 amino acids. The CDR3 coding sequence is TGTGCCAGCAGCTGGGGAGGCAGGTTTGAGACCCAGTACTTC. It specifies CASSWGGRFETQYF.

This clonotype has just a few counts. The chain is built from TRBV10-3 and TRBJ1-5; D gene ambiguous. The CDR3 extends over 13 amino acids. Germline-derived CDR1 and CDR2 are ENHRY and SYGVKD. The ends were cut back, 4 bases at V and 3 bases at J, with 7 bases in the middle. The CDR3 sequence: CAISGGVNQPQHF. CDR3 DNA sequence: TGTGCCATCAGTGGGGGAGTCAATCAGCCCCAGCATTTT.

This chain joins TRBV4-3 and TRBJ2-1, with D possibly matching TRBD1 (5 bases). Germline assignment: CDR1 LGHNA and CDR2 YSLEER. The CDR3 consists of 15 residues. V was pared by 0 bases and J by 7 bases, with 13 bases between. CDR3 in amino acids: CASSQDGRVWNEQFF. The CDR3 region has the DNA TGCGCCAGCAGCCAAGATGGCAGGGTCTGGAATGAGCAGTTCTTC.